This T cell receptor beta chain was captured by sequencing in a study of CD8 T cells in ankylosing spondylitis. This CDR3 has 15 amino acids. Germline V gene data show CDR1 as DFQATT and CDR2 as SNEGSKA (reference sequence). The junction had 13 bases not matched to a gene; V was cut back by 6 bases and J by 8 bases. This clonotype was picked up many times. The antigen is unknown. Scientists made TCR beta libraries using quantitative 5'-RACE with molecular barcodes. TCRdb independently ran MiXCR on the 5' RACE reads; one entry per CDR3 protein. The sample consists of fewer than 550,000 distinct CDR3 sequences, approximately 5% of them appearing once. Study observations and caveats: There was a TCR beta motif, made of several highly homologous variants, that appeared characteristic of ankylosing spondylitis blood. Certain motif variants had earlier appeared in reactive arthritis synovial fluid and blood. Those disease-linked clones were CD8+; they were also relatively rare in peripheral blood. Matched ankylosing spondylitis synovial fluid reportedly contained a significantly enriched population of disease-linked clones.

This TCR came from a male donor with ankylosing spondylitis. The V call is TRBV20-1, the J call TRBJ2-1; TRBD2 matches at 10 bases. Sequenced: blood, either unsorted or a sorted T cell fraction (not recorded which). For the CDR3, the DNA is TGCAGTGCGACCCCCAGGCTAGCGGGAGAGGATGAGCAGTTCTTC. Translating gives CSATPRLAGEDEQFF.